A single sample gave rise to the 6 T cell receptor beta chains below, sequenced in a study of identical twins. TCRdb used MiXCR to reprocess the 5' RACE reads, holding one entry per CDR3 protein. Here the sample spans about 520,000 distinct CDR3 sequences, less than 25% being singletons. The data were also submitted as part of a second study, on T cells expressing NK-cell markers.

The sample consisted of CD4+ T cells sorted from blood. These receptors were collected from a woman under 30 in good health.

The chain couples TRBV29-1 to TRBJ1-2, with 8 bases lining up with TRBD1. Germline V gene data show CDR1 as SQVTM and CDR2 as ANQGSEA. The CDR3 extends over 12 amino acids. The J segment lost 4 bases and the V segment lost 5 bases, leaving 3 bases of the junction unmatched. The CDR3 DNA follows: TGCAGCGTTACGACAGGGGCCTATGGCTACACCTTC. Protein: CSVTTGAYGYTF.

V usage is TRBV4-3 and J usage is TRBJ1-6; 7 nucleotides line up with TRBD1. The CDR3 contains 16 residues. Trimming took 3 bases from V and 13 from J; bases not matched to a gene: 15. Germline V gene lookup returns CDR1 LGHNA and CDR2 YSLEER. The CDR3 reads CASSHNTGVSGGPLHF. The CDR3 DNA reads as TGCGCCAGCAGCCATAACACAGGGGTCTCAGGGGGTCCCCTCCACTTT.

This clonotype was recorded a few times. This sequence joins TRBV20-1 and TRBJ2-1; 8 bases are a match to TRBD2. V shed 5 bases, J shed 10 bases, and the junction held 10 bases outside the gene matches. Germline lookup yields CDR1 DFQATT and CDR2 SNEGSKA (reference sequence). This CDR3 has 13 residues. CDR3 sequence (DNA): TGCAGTGCTCCTCGCGGGGGGCGGCGGGAGCAGTTCTTC. Its protein is CSAPRGGRREQFF.

This clonotype has only a few counts. This chain links TRBV7-2 with TRBJ2-2; D gene unclear. V shed 3 bases and J shed 3 bases, with 8 bases lying between them. In germline, CDR1 is SGHTA, CDR2 FQGNSA. The CDR3 has 14 amino acids. CDR3 sequence: CASSFGTHTGELFF. The CDR3, as DNA: TGTGCCAGCAGCTTCGGCACACACACCGGGGAGCTGTTTTTT.

This clonotype was counted many times. At one end, the junction sequence differs from germline, possibly due to a read error. V usage is TRBV29-1 and J usage is TRBJ1-1; the D is unclear. Per the germline V gene, CDR1 is SQVTM and CDR2 is ANQGSEA. This CDR3 region has 9 residues. CDR3 nucleotides: TGCAGCGTAGACTACAGCGTAACCTTT. Its protein product is CSVDYSVTF.

This clonotype was seen at least ten times. The V call is TRBV10-3, the J call TRBJ2-7, with D maybe TRBD1 (7 bases). Trimming took off 0 bases at V and 4 bases at J, with 19 bases between the two ends. From germline, CDR1 is ENHRY and CDR2 SYGVKD. The CDR3 consists of 17 residues. The CDR3, as DNA: TGTGCCATCAGTGAGTCAGGGACGGAGGGGGCCGGTTACGAGCAGTACTTC. Amino acids: CAISESGTEGAGYEQYF.